This T cell receptor beta chain emerged from a study of breast tumors, draining lymph nodes, adjacent tissues. The study's findings and limits: The lymph node origin of tumor T cells was framed as consistent with a hypothesis, not demonstrated.

Each CDR3 protein is one row after TCRdb ran MiXCR on the multiplex PCR reads. The sample comprises fewer than 200,000 distinct CDR3 sequences, approximately 30% of which are singletons, and around 4.5% rests with the top ten. As for this clonotype: Its target is unknown.

This CDR3 has 15 amino acids. The germline gives CDR1 MNHEY, CDR2 SMNVEV (reference sequence). The V end lost 7 bases, the J end lost 0 bases, and 16 bases lay between the germline ends. The lymph nodes were axillary draining lymph nodes from breast cancer patients. The receptor was derived from a female donor with breast cancer. Some clones in this sample may be carry-over from other donors' samples. The specimen sequenced was axillary lymph node tissue. The V and J genes are TRBV27 and TRBJ2-7, with a weak D call TRBD2 (7 bases). In nucleotides, the CDR3 is TGTGCCAGCAAGGGGGGCGGGAGCTCCTCCTACGAGCAGTACTTC. Translation: CASKGGGSSSYEQYF.